This T cell receptor (beta chain) was obtained from a study of CD8+ T cells in alopecia areata. Extraction of RNA preceded its reverse transcription into cDNA, which served as the sequencing template. Profiled with immunoSEQ multiplex PCR; TCRdb holds only in-frame clones, not every one. The sample includes about 98,000 clones, roughly 47% of them seen just once. This clone showed up just a few times. After removal of 0 bases from V and 3 bases from J, the junction contained 4 bases not matched to a gene. CDR1 is LGHNA and CDR2 is YNFKEQ in the germline V gene. This CDR3 has 15 residues. The sequenced sample was CD4+ T cells sorted from blood. The chain combines TRBV4-2 with TRBJ1-1; 7 positions agree with TRBD1. The clonotype comes from a human donor with alopecia areata. CDR3 nucleotide sequence: TGTGCCAGCAGCCAAGAGCCAGGGGGTTACACTGAAGCTTTCTTT. Its translation: CASSQEPGGYTEAFF.